Below, 24 T cell receptor beta chains from the same sample are listed, as sequenced in a study of cytomegalovirus exposure and HLA in healthy donors. PCR amplification relied on 60 Vbeta primers (plus 13 Jbeta primers). The protocol was immunoSEQ multiplex PCR, while the TCRdb copy is restricted to in-frame clones and leaves out a portion. The sample has more than 150,000 clones, over 80% seen once; the top ten hold approximately 1.5%. Sequenced: PBMCs. These receptors were obtained from a woman aged 18-29 years in good health and CMV-seronegative.

The CDR3 coding sequence is TGTGCCAGCAGCGGTGAACTAGCGGGGAACAACCAAGAGACCCAGTACTTC. It is translated as CASSGELAGNNQETQYF. The rearrangement uses TRBV9 and TRBJ2-5; 10 nucleotides align to TRBD2. Unmatched junction bases numbered 8, after V lost 3 bases and J lost 0 bases. The CDR3 is 17 residues long. CDR1 is SGDLS, CDR2 YYNGEE, per germline. Full variable domain (rest looked up from reference TRBV9 and TRBJ2-5): DSGVTQTPKHLITATGQRVTLRCSPRSGDLSVYWYQQSLDQGLQFLIQYYNGEERAKGNILERFSAQQFPDLHSELNLSSLELGDSALYFCASSGELAGNNQETQYFGPGTRLLVL.

The chain recombines TRBV5-1 with TRBJ1-5, with D tentatively TRBD1 (6 bases). Trimming took off 4 bases at V and 5 bases at J, with 16 bases between the two ends. The CDR3 has 15 amino acids. Germline CDR1 and CDR2: SGHRS and YFSETQ. DNA for the CDR3: TGCGCCAGCAGCCCTGAGGGGGTGGAGTATCAGCCCCAGCATTTT. It is translated as CASSPEGVEYQPQHF. The full variable domain, in which reference TRBV5-1 and TRBJ1-5 provide the parts outside the CDR3, is KAGVTQTPRYLIKTRGQQVTLSCSPISGHRSVSWYQQTPGQGLQFLFEYFSETQRNKGNFPGRFSGRQFSNSRSEMNVSTLELGDSALYLCASSPEGVEYQPQHFGDGTRLSIL.

This clone was found a few times. This specimen includes other DNA sequences encoding the same CDR3. The chain couples TRBV7-6 to TRBJ2-2, with D unclear. The V end lost 2 bases, the J end lost 5 bases, and 6 bases lay between the germline ends. The CDR3 is 13 amino acids. Germline CDR1 and CDR2: SGHVS and FNYEAQ. As DNA, the CDR3 is TGTGCCAGCAGCTTATACACAACCGGGGAGCTGTTTTTT. Amino acids: CASSLYTTGELFF.

V gene TRBV5-1 combines with J gene TRBJ1-5, with D unresolved. V shed 0 bases and J shed 3 bases, with 10 bases lying between them. CDR3 length: 15 amino acids. Germline lookup yields CDR1 SGHRS and CDR2 YFSETQ. The CDR3 nucleotides read TGCGCCAGCAGCTTGGACTATGGTCCCAATCAGCCCCAGCATTTT. Amino acids: CASSLDYGPNQPQHF.

The J gene is TRBJ2-7, the V gene TRBV7-2; 9 positions agree with TRBD1. Germline CDR1 reads SGHTA; CDR2 reads FQGNSA. This CDR3 is 15 amino acids long. J lost 3 bases, V lost 6 bases, and 9 bases had no gene match. CDR3 protein: CASSRGQGGYYEQYF. The CDR3 DNA is TGTGCCAGCAGTAGGGGACAGGGAGGGTACTACGAGCAGTACTTC.

The chain combines TRBV28 with TRBJ1-1, with TRBD1 matching over 7 bases. J gave up 4 bases and V 4 bases, and 9 bases lay outside the gene matches. The CDR3 is 15 residues long. CDR1 is MDHEN, CDR2 SYDVKM, per germline. DNA of the CDR3: TGTGCCAGCAGTTCCGAGGACAGGTTTATCACTGAAGCTTTCTTT. It specifies CASSSEDRFITEAFF.

A single count supports this clone. For the CDR3, the DNA is TGCGCCAGCAGCCGGCGGTTAGGCACTGAAGCTTTCTTT. It encodes CASSRRLGTEAFF. This sequence joins TRBV5-1 and TRBJ1-1; no reliable D call. The length of the CDR3 is 13 residues. Trimming cost V 4 bases and J 4 bases, with 11 bases left between them. The germline V gene encodes CDR1 SGHRS and CDR2 YFSETQ.

This chain joins TRBV4-1 and TRBJ2-2, with TRBD1 matching 8 bases. This CDR3 contains 15 residues. CDR1 is MGHRA and CDR2 is YSYEKL in the germline V gene. V trimming: 1 base; J trimming: 9 bases; junction bases outside the gene matches: 7. This CDR3 is CASSQAGQGARELFF. The CDR3 nucleotides are TGCGCCAGCAGCCAAGCAGGGCAGGGGGCAAGGGAGCTGTTTTTT.

V usage is TRBV5-6 and J usage is TRBJ1-2; 7 nucleotides match TRBD1. Trimming took 4 bases from V and 5 from J; bases not matched to a gene: 5. Looked up from germline, CDR1 is SGHDT and CDR2 is YYEEEE. The CDR3 covers 13 residues. The CDR3: CASSLTGSYGYTF. The DNA of the CDR3 is TGTGCCAGCAGCCTGACAGGGAGTTATGGCTACACCTTC.

The chain uses TRBV4-1 and TRBJ1-2; TRBD1 matches 11 bases. This CDR3 contains 16 residues. V lost 4 bases and J lost 5; bases outside the gene matches: 9. Germline values: CDR1 MGHRA, CDR2 YSYEKL. CDR3 amino acids: CASSPGQGAGDYGYTF. As DNA, the CDR3 is TGCGCCAGCAGCCCAGGACAGGGGGCCGGGGATTATGGCTACACCTTC.

This clone was seen a single time. The V gene is TRBV7-2, the J gene TRBJ1-6; 7 nucleotides align to TRBD1. This CDR3 spans 17 amino acids. The ends lost 6 bases at V and 7 bases at J; junction bases unmatched: 15. In germline, CDR1 is SGHTA, CDR2 FQGNSA. The CDR3 region has the DNA TGTGCCAGCAGGCTAGACAGGGCCCGGAGTTTGAATTCACCCCTCCACTTT. Amino acids: CASRLDRARSLNSPLHF.

CDR3 in DNA: TGCGCCAGCAACCTGGGGCCGGGACAGGGAGATGGCTACACCTTC. Protein sequence: CASNLGPGQGDGYTF. The chain has TRBV5-1 and TRBJ1-2; the match to TRBD1 covers 9 bases. Germline V lookup: CDR1 SGHRS, CDR2 YFSETQ. There are 15 residues in the CDR3. With 6 bases clipped from V and 6 bases from J, the junction kept 12 bases outside the gene matches.

V gene TRBV5-1 combines with J gene TRBJ1-1; no clear D gene. Germline CDR1 reads SGHRS; CDR2 reads YFSETQ. Trimming pared 3 bases from V and 2 bases from J, leaving 14 bases between. This CDR3 spans 15 amino acids. Here the CDR3 DNA reads TGCGCCAGCAGCTCCCAAGCAGGAATCAACACTGAAGCTTTCTTT. Amino acid sequence: CASSSQAGINTEAFF.

This chain joins TRBV15 and TRBJ2-3; 12 positions match TRBD2. Germline trimming cut 2 bases from V and 5 bases from J; bases unmatched to any gene: 2. The V gene's germline CDR1 is LNHNV and CDR2 YYDKDF (reference sequence). CDR3 length equals 15 residues. CDR3 DNA sequence: TGTGCCACCAGCAGACTAGCGGGGGGGCTAGATACGCAGTATTTT. Translating gives CATSRLAGGLDTQYF.

The chain links TRBV6-1 to TRBJ1-5, with D unresolved. V lost 2 bases, J lost 7 bases, and 9 bases lay in between. Germline values: CDR1 MNHNS, CDR2 SASEGT. This CDR3 is built from 13 residues. The CDR3 DNA reads as TGTGCCAGCAGTGAAATGGTAGAACAGCCCCAGCATTTT. As protein: CASSEMVEQPQHF.

The J gene is TRBJ2-3, the V gene TRBV11-2; 7 bases fit TRBD2. The CDR3 runs to 15 residues. In germline, CDR1 is SGHAT, CDR2 FQNNGV. Unmatched junction bases numbered 4, after V lost 1 base and J lost 3 bases. Written as DNA, the CDR3 is TGTGCCAGCAGCTTAGTTGCTAGCGGTACAGATACGCAGTATTTT. Protein: CASSLVASGTDTQYF.

The chain combines TRBV6-5 with TRBJ2-5, with a tentative D call TRBD2 (6 bases). The CDR3 has 13 amino acids. The V gene lost 8 bases and the J gene lost 2 bases, with 12 bases spanning the gap. Germline CDR1 reads MNHEY; CDR2 reads SVGAGI. In DNA, the CDR3 is TGTGCCAGCTCGGACTACCGACAAGAGACCCAGTACTTC. It codes for CASSDYRQETQYF.

The chain recombines TRBV5-4 with TRBJ2-7; D unresolved. The CDR3 length is 11 residues. CDR1 is SGHNT, CDR2 YYREEE, per germline (reference sequence). The V end lost 3 bases, the J end lost 3 bases, and 4 bases lay between the germline ends. CDR3 sequence: CASSSNYEQYF. CDR3 nucleotide sequence: TGTGCCAGCAGCTCCAACTACGAGCAGTACTTC. The full variable domain, completed using reference TRBV5-4 and TRBJ2-7, is ETGVTQSPTHLIKTRGQQVTLRCSSQSGHNTVSWYQQALGQGPQFIFQYYREEENGRGNFPPRFSGLQFPNYSSELNVNALELDDSALYLCASSSNYEQYFGPGTRLTVT.

The chain carries TRBV6-5 and TRBJ1-1; possibly TRBD1 for D (5 bases). The ends were cut back, 2 bases at V and 0 bases at J, with 10 bases in the middle. The CDR3 contains 15 residues. CDR1 and CDR2 (germline): MNHEY, SVGAGI. The CDR3 nucleotides read TGTGCCAGCAGTTACGGGGGGGGACTGAACACTGAAGCTTTCTTT. Amino acids: CASSYGGGLNTEAFF.

This rearrangement joins TRBV19 to TRBJ1-1; D unresolved. The CDR3 runs to 12 residues. The V gene lost 10 bases and the J gene lost 0 bases, with 9 bases spanning the gap. Germline loops: CDR1 LNHDA, CDR2 SQIVND (reference sequence). CDR3 region: CATKIMNTEAFF. DNA for the CDR3: TGTGCCACTAAAATTATGAACACTGAAGCTTTCTTT. The complete variable domain, with remaining parts taken from reference TRBV19 and TRBJ1-1, reads DGGITQSPKYLFRKEGQNVTLSCEQNLNHDAMYWYRQDPGQGLRLIYYSQIVNDFQKGDIAEGYSVSREKKESFPLTVTSAQKNPTAFYLCATKIMNTEAFFGQGTRLTVV.

Concerning this clone itself: The same CDR3 is also encoded by other DNA sequences in this sample. The genes are TRBV5-4 and TRBJ1-2, with 10 nucleotides matching TRBD1. CDR3 size: 14 residues. Germline-derived CDR1 and CDR2 are SGHNT and YYREEE (reference sequence). After removal of 4 bases from V and 5 bases from J, the junction contained 5 bases not matched to a gene. CDR3 sequence (DNA): TGTGCCAGCAGCATCCAGGGACAGGGGTATGGCTACACCTTC. Translating it yields CASSIQGQGYGYTF.

CDR3 sequence reads: CSVASTGRGSNQPQHF. The CDR3 bases are TGCAGCGTTGCATCTACCGGGAGAGGGAGCAATCAGCCCCAGCATTTT. This rearrangement joins TRBV29-1 to TRBJ1-5; D is undetermined. The germline V and J ends were trimmed by 4 bases and 1 base, with 17 bases remaining between them. CDR1 SQVTM and CDR2 ANQGSEA come from the germline V gene. CDR3 length: 16 residues.

This clone has more than one count but fewer than ten. The V call is TRBV9, the J call TRBJ2-3; D may be TRBD2 (6 bases). This CDR3 contains 16 residues. CDR1 SGDLS and CDR2 YYNGEE come from the germline V gene. Trimming stripped 0 bases from V and 6 bases from J, with 17 bases between. CDR3 nucleotide sequence: TGTGCCAGCAGCGTAGGCAATAGCGGCCCGACTGATACGCAGTATTTT. Translation gives CASSVGNSGPTDTQYF. The full variable domain, its missing parts supplied by reference TRBV9 and TRBJ2-3, is DSGVTQTPKHLITATGQRVTLRCSPRSGDLSVYWYQQSLDQGLQFLIQYYNGEERAKGNILERFSAQQFPDLHSELNLSSLELGDSALYFCASSVGNSGPTDTQYFGPGTRLTVL.

This chain uses TRBV9 with TRBJ1-2; maybe TRBD1 (5 bases). CDR3 size: 17 residues. Germline lookup yields CDR1 SGDLS and CDR2 YYNGEE. With 2 bases removed from V and 4 bases from J, the gap between germline ends came to 21 bases. DNA for the CDR3: TGTGCCAGCAGCGTCATATCATTCGGGACTCAACGCTATGGCTACACCTTC. It yields the protein CASSVISFGTQRYGYTF.